The sequence of this TCR beta chain was determined in a study of low-dose radiotherapy and immunotherapy resistance in tumors. This clonotype was seen ten or more times. First-strand cDNA used TRAV- and TRBV-specific primers, covering alpha and beta chains. TCRs underwent around 20 PCR cycles of amplification with a constant-region primer and V-primer adapter. TCRdb independently ran MiXCR on the reads; one entry per CDR3 protein. The table records around 100,000 distinct CDR3 sequences, 20% to 25% of them present only once. Time point in this sample: after trial treatment. Treatment described: LDRT plus nivolumab, ipilimumab, low-dose cyclophosphamide and aspirin (RACIN trial). Trimming shortened V by 2 bases and J by 2 bases, and 5 bases separated the two germline ends. The CDR3 contains 12 residues. From germline, CDR1 is DFQATT and CDR2 SNEGSKA (reference sequence).

This clonotype was obtained from a female donor with ovarian cancer. The sequencing used PBMCs, collected after low-dose radiotherapy plus immunotherapy. This chain uses TRBV20-1 with TRBJ2-3, with no clear D. The CDR3 loop reads CSARRITDTQYF. The CDR3 DNA sequence: TGCAGTGCTAGAAGGATCACAGATACGCAGTATTTT.